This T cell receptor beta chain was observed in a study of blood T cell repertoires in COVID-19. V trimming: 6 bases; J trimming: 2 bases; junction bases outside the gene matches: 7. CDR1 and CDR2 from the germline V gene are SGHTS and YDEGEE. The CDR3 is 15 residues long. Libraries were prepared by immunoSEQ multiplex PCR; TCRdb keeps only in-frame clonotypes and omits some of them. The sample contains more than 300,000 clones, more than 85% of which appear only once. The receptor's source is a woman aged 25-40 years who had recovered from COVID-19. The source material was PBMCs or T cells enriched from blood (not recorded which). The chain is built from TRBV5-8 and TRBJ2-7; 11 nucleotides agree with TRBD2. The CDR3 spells CASKRGLAGAYEQYF. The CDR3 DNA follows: TGTGCCAGCAAAAGAGGACTAGCGGGTGCCTACGAGCAGTACTTC.